Presented here are 21 T cell receptor beta chains from one specimen sequenced in a study of blood T cell repertoires in COVID-19. Measured with immunoSEQ multiplex PCR; TCRdb has only the in-frame clones, and not every one. The table includes over 75,000 clones, approximately 82% detected once. Sequenced: peripheral blood. These receptors all stem from a woman aged 50 to 60 with acute or convalescent COVID-19.

Worth noting for this clone: A read error may account for a junction end that differs from germline. J is TRBJ2-2 and V is TRBV7-7; TRBD1 might be the D (5 bases). The CDR3 is made up of 15 amino acids. In germline, CDR1 is SSHAT, CDR2 FNYEAQ (reference sequence). CDR3 DNA sequence: TGTGCTAGCAGCTTAGGGGCGCAGGCCACCGGGGAGCTGTTTTTT. It yields the protein CASSLGAQATGELFF.

There are a few counts of this clone. The chain carries TRBV6-1 and TRBJ1-2, with 8 bases matching TRBD1. This CDR3 contains 17 residues. The V gene end was trimmed by 2 bases and the J gene end by 0 bases; junction bases not matched to a gene: 8. Germline CDR1 and CDR2: MNHNS and SASEGT. The CDR3 loop is CASSEPGQEIPNYGYTF. The CDR3 nucleotides are TGTGCCAGCAGTGAACCGGGACAGGAGATACCTAACTATGGCTACACCTTC.

The chain links TRBV6-1 to TRBJ1-5; no definite D call. The V and J ends lost 6 bases and 0 bases respectively, with 12 bases between them. The CDR3 is 15 amino acids. In germline, CDR1 is MNHNS, CDR2 SASEGT. As DNA, the CDR3 is TGTGCCAGCAGCGCCTCTCGCGGTAGCAATCAGCCCCAGCATTTT. Amino acid sequence: CASSASRGSNQPQHF.

The rearrangement links TRBV6-5 to TRBJ2-5, with TRBD1 identical over 8 bases. The trim removed 7 bases at V and 4 bases at J, leaving 5 bases unmatched. Germline V lookup: CDR1 MNHEY, CDR2 SVGAGI. This CDR3 region has 13 residues. CDR3: CASNPRGRETQYF. CDR3 in DNA: TGTGCCAGCAATCCCAGGGGGCGAGAGACCCAGTACTTC.

The chain is built from TRBV12-3 or TRBV12-4 and TRBJ2-7; 9 nucleotides match TRBD1. This CDR3 spans 13 amino acids. Germline trimming cut 3 bases from V and 5 bases from J; bases unmatched to any gene: 2. The CDR3 reads CASSLWTGDEQYF. CDR3 sequence (DNA): TGTGCCAGCAGTTTGTGGACAGGGGACGAGCAGTACTTC.

The chain recombines TRBV19 with TRBJ2-7; TRBD1 matches at 9 bases. The V segment lost 7 bases and the J segment 3 bases; nucleotides outside the gene matches: 16. The CDR3 is 17 residues long. CDR1 is LNHDA, CDR2 SQIVND, per germline (reference sequence). CDR3 DNA sequence: TGTGCCAGTACCCCAAGCGCAGCGACAGGGGGAGTCTACGAGCAGTACTTC. Amino acids: CASTPSAATGGVYEQYF.

The chain uses TRBV7-2 and TRBJ2-5; TRBD2 aligns across 8 bases. The germline V gene has CDR1 SGHTA and CDR2 FQGNSA. J gave up 3 bases and V 6 bases, and 6 bases lay outside the gene matches. The CDR3 extends over 14 amino acids. CDR3 sequence reads: CASSVLAVKETQYF. The DNA of the CDR3 is TGTGCCAGCAGTGTACTAGCGGTCAAAGAGACCCAGTACTTC.

The gene calls are TRBV27 and TRBJ1-3; D not certain. From germline, CDR1 is MNHEY and CDR2 SMNVEV (reference sequence). Trimming shortened V by 2 bases and J by 1 base, and 6 bases separated the two germline ends. CDR3 length: 14 residues. CDR3 coding DNA: TGTGCCAGCAGTTTAGGAGCTTCTGGAAACACCATATATTTT. It yields the protein CASSLGASGNTIYF.

The chain has TRBV5-1 and TRBJ1-1, with D unresolved. Germline CDR1 SGHRS, CDR2 YFSETQ. V was pared by 7 bases and J by 1 base, with 8 bases between. The CDR3 is 12 residues long. The CDR3 spells CASRSGNTEAFF. Here the CDR3 DNA reads TGCGCCAGCCGAAGCGGGAACACTGAAGCTTTCTTT.

This clone was detected only a few times. The chain joins TRBV29-1 to TRBJ2-5; tentative D call: TRBD2 (5 bases). The CDR3 consists of 13 residues. V was shortened by 6 bases and J by 5 bases, with 16 bases between the two germline ends. Looked up from germline, CDR1 is SQVTM and CDR2 is ANQGSEA. In DNA form, the CDR3 reads TGCAGCGTCCGACGGGGTGGGTGGGAGACCCAGTACTTC. It is translated as CSVRRGGWETQYF. Filled out from reference TRBV29-1 and TRBJ2-5, the complete variable domain reads SAVISQKPSRDICQRGTSLTIQCQVDSQVTMMFWYRQQPGQSLTLIATANQGSEATYESGFVIDKFPISRPNLTFSTLTVSNMSPEDSSIYLCSVRRGGWETQYFGPGTRLLVL.

The chain joins TRBV7-9 to TRBJ2-1, with 8 bases that match TRBD2. Germline CDR1 and CDR2: SEHNR and FQNEAQ (reference sequence). V lost 1 base and J lost 5; bases outside the gene matches: 4. This CDR3 has 15 residues. The CDR3: CASSLGAGDHNEQFF. Written as DNA, the CDR3 is TGTGCCAGCAGCTTAGGAGCGGGGGATCACAATGAGCAGTTCTTC. Using reference TRBV7-9 and TRBJ2-1 for the parts outside the CDR3, the full variable domain is DTGVSQNPRHKITKRGQNVTFRCDPISEHNRLYWYRQTLGQGPEFLTYFQNEAQLEKSRLLSDRFSAERPKGSFSTLEIQRTEQGDSAMYLCASSLGAGDHNEQFFGPGTRLTVL.

The genes are TRBV7-9 and TRBJ2-3; no definite D call. Trimming cost V 5 bases and J 2 bases, with 14 bases left between them. The CDR3 is 15 residues long. Germline-derived CDR1 and CDR2 are SEHNR and FQNEAQ (reference sequence). Here the CDR3 reads CASSPTDYLTDTQYF. Written as DNA, the CDR3 is TGTGCCAGCAGCCCCACAGATTACCTCACAGATACGCAGTATTTT.

The chain combines TRBV10-3 with TRBJ2-1; maybe TRBD2 (5 bases). With 10 bases removed from V and 5 bases from J, the gap between germline ends came to 15 bases. Germline CDR1 ENHRY, CDR2 SYGVKD. This CDR3 comprises 13 residues. DNA of the CDR3: TGTGCCACCGGAGGTCTGGGAAACAATGAGCAGTTCTTC. Amino acid sequence: CATGGLGNNEQFF.

This chain joins TRBV7-6 and TRBJ2-3; D ambiguous. Between the trimmed V and J ends, which lost 2 bases and 0 bases, there was a span of 12 bases. The CDR3 covers 16 residues. Germline V lookup: CDR1 SGHVS, CDR2 FNYEAQ. As DNA, the CDR3 is TGTGCCAGCAGCTTATGGGCAAGTTCTAGCACAGATACGCAGTATTTT. This sequence encodes CASSLWASSSTDTQYF.

Only a few counts were recorded for this clone. The chain recombines TRBV7-9 with TRBJ2-5; 13 nucleotides align to TRBD2. The germline CDR1 and CDR2 sequences are SEHNR and FQNEAQ (reference sequence). The CDR3 is made up of 13 amino acids. V lost 5 bases, J lost 14 bases, and 8 bases stayed unmatched. CDR3 residues: CASSPGTSGAPYF. DNA for the CDR3: TGTGCCAGCAGCCCAGGGACTAGCGGGGCCCCTTACTTC.

The chain combines TRBV2 with TRBJ2-1; possibly TRBD1 for D (5 bases). From germline, CDR1 is SNHLY and CDR2 FYNNEI. This CDR3 spans 12 amino acids. The V gene lost 6 bases and the J gene lost 14 bases, with 17 bases spanning the gap. The CDR3 nucleotides read TGTGCCAGCAGAATGGAGCAGGGTGTTGAGTTCTTC. This sequence encodes CASRMEQGVEFF.

This clone was found a few times. J is TRBJ2-1 and V is TRBV2; D ambiguous. V dropped 4 bases and J dropped 9 bases, with 7 bases sitting between them. Germline V gene lookup returns CDR1 SNHLY and CDR2 FYNNEI. The CDR3 is 11 amino acids. Here the CDR3 reads CASSGYSEQFF. In nucleotides, the CDR3 is TGTGCCAGCAGTGGGTACTCTGAGCAGTTCTTC.

The chain combines TRBV7-6 with TRBJ2-7, with a tentative D call TRBD1 (7 bases). Germline V CDR1 and CDR2: SGHVS, FNYEAQ. V was cut by 0 bases and J by 1 base, with 13 bases left in between. This CDR3 contains 16 residues. The CDR3 sequence is CASSLAQGGISYEQYF. Here the CDR3 DNA reads TGTGCCAGCAGCTTAGCGCAGGGGGGTATTTCCTACGAGCAGTACTTC.

This clone was found once. This chain uses TRBV6-5 with TRBJ1-5, with TRBD1 as a possible D gene (6 bases). The ends were cut back, 8 bases at V and 3 bases at J, with 17 bases in the middle. There are 15 residues in the CDR3. Germline values: CDR1 MNHEY, CDR2 SVGAGI. Here the CDR3 reads CASGRSDSYNQPQHF. CDR3 in DNA: TGTGCCAGCGGGCGGTCGGACAGCTACAATCAGCCCCAGCATTTT.

The rearrangement joins TRBV5-1 to TRBJ2-2; 7 bases match TRBD1. The CDR3 contains 15 residues. CDR1 and CDR2 (germline): SGHRS, YFSETQ. Germline trimming cut 4 bases from V and 2 bases from J; bases unmatched to any gene: 5. CDR3 nucleotides: TGCGCCAGCAGCCCCACAGGGGAAAACACCGGGGAGCTGTTTTTT. Translating gives CASSPTGENTGELFF.

The V gene is TRBV2, the J gene TRBJ2-3; 7 bases map to TRBD1. V lost 5 bases to trimming and J lost 0 bases; unmatched junction nucleotides: 5. The germline V gene has CDR1 SNHLY and CDR2 FYNNEI. The CDR3 is 15 amino acids. The CDR3 loop is CASSPQGSSTDTQYF. The CDR3 bases are TGTGCCAGCAGTCCACAGGGGTCTAGCACAGATACGCAGTATTTT.